This is a list of T cell receptor beta chains from one sample in a study of control samples from healthy donors and cancer patients. Assay: immunoSEQ multiplex PCR; the TCRdb copy retains only in-frame clones and omits some. The profile shows about 44,000 clones, 70% to 75% of them singletons. The specimen sequenced was formalin-fixed, paraffin-embedded tissue. The receptors were sampled from a male donor with melanoma. Both conserved end residues are trimmed from each CDR3.

j_gene,v_gene,len,CDR3aa
TRBJ1-3,TRBV6-6,14,ASSLGQQRSGNTIY
TRBJ2-7,TRBV4-2,15,ASSRTLSGSGSYEQY
TRBJ2-1,TRBV6-6,15,ASSPLPGTLLSYEQF
TRBJ2-7,TRBV19,13,ASSIGGSIVYEQY
TRBJ2-7,TRBV18,12,ASSPGTATYEQY
TRBJ2-2,TRBV18,14,ASSPPATGGTGELF
TRBJ2-4,TRBV25-1,15,ASNTRYRGMTKNIQY
TRBJ2-7,TRBV5-1,16,ASTSDRGLAGVGVEQY
TRBJ1-1,TRBV7-9,14,ASSLSLGVRDTEAF
TRBJ2-7,TRBV10-3,14,AISGSGKGGAYEQY
TRBJ2-7,TRBV7-9,13,ASSSQRGGSYEQY
TRBJ2-7,TRBV28,10,ATTGGGYEQY
TRBJ2-7,TRBV7-9,13,ASSLGPQSSYEQY
TRBJ2-7,TRBV5-6,11,ASSPGDRGEQY
TRBJ2-1,TRBV7-9,11,ASSSTGYNEQF
TRBJ2-4,TRBV15,14,ATSSGGGLAKNIQY
TRBJ2-5,TRBV10-3,12,AISESWGGETQY
TRBJ2-7,TRBV28,11,ASSRIQGNEQY
TRBJ2-6,TRBV5-1,14,ASSPGLGAGANVLT
TRBJ2-5,TRBV27,11,ASGMVIQETQY
TRBJ2-7,TRBV15,14,ATSRDSQRNSYEQY
TRBJ1-5,TRBV7-8,15,ASSLTRDLPSRQPQH
TRBJ2-3,TRBV10-1,12,ASSPGTATDTQY
TRBJ2-7,TRBV5-1,13,ASTPVNGRSYEQY